This TCR beta chain was identified during a study of cytomegalovirus exposure and HLA in healthy donors. Broader study findings: A later analysis found TCR association rates differed by HLA locus, highest for DRB1 and lowest for HLA-C. HLA alleles showed associations with some 17,000 TCR beta sequences in a later analysis, at a 0.05 false discovery rate.

The study ran its PCR with 60 Vbeta and 13 Jbeta primers. Repertoires were generated with immunoSEQ multiplex PCR, while TCRdb's copy carries only in-frame clones and drops some. This table has approximately 130,000 clones, 82% appearing once. CDR3 length: 19 amino acids. From germline, CDR1 is MNHEY and CDR2 SMNVEV (reference sequence). Points on this clone: Its antigen is currently unknown. At one boundary the junction diverges from the germline segment, which might be a read error.

The chain recombines TRBV27 with TRBJ2-6; 12 bases match TRBD1. The sample was PBMCs. This receptor was obtained from a woman aged 18-30 years in good health and CMV-seronegative. The CDR3 DNA reads as TGTGCCAGCAGTAACCCCTCGGGACAGGGGGCCTCTGGGGCCAACGGCCTGACTTTC. Protein sequence: CASSNPSGQGASGANGLTF.